This T cell receptor (beta chain) was profiled in a study of T cell responses to AZD1222 COVID-19 vaccine. Regarding this clone: What it binds is unknown.

Measured with immunoSEQ multiplex PCR; TCRdb has only the in-frame clones, and not every one. This table has some 140,000 clones, roughly 91% appearing once. Study outcomes and limitations: Nearly half of spike-specific TCRs reportedly go after variant regions that carry no mutations. At study baseline, merely more than 5 AZD1222 recipients were seropositive. Spike-specific TCRs gained breadth and depth after people received two AZD1222 doses.

This clonotype was obtained from an adult who received the AZD1222 COVID-19 vaccine. Material: peripheral blood, obtained 28 days after the second AZD1222 dose.

The CDR3 reads CASNFGDRGGPNQPQHF. The CDR3 region has the DNA TGTGCCAGTAACTTCGGGGACAGGGGAGGCCCAAATCAGCCCCAGCATTTT. This sequence joins TRBV19 and TRBJ1-5; the match to TRBD1 covers 10 bases. After removal of 7 bases from V and 4 bases from J, the junction contained 13 bases not matched to a gene. Germline V gene lookup returns CDR1 LNHDA and CDR2 SQIVND (reference sequence). CDR3 length: 17 amino acids.